A selection of T cell receptor beta chains follows, all from one sample in a study of cytomegalovirus exposure and HLA in healthy donors. The method was immunoSEQ multiplex PCR; TCRdb's version includes in-frame clones alone and lacks a portion of them. The sample includes roughly 240,000 clones, 80% to 90% of them seen just once. The sequenced sample was PBMCs. The source of these receptors is a girl aged 2-10 years in good health and CMV-seronegative. The CDR3 runs from the conserved cysteine through the conserved F or W. The D gene is left open where the match is weak. Size is omitted from some rows. Given values are once, few, many or a class for expanded clones.

TRBJ2-7	NA	TRBD1	TRBV18	TGTGCCAGCTCATCCAGACAGGGCGAGCAGTACTTC	CASSSRQGEQYF
TRBJ2-6	few	TRBD2	TRBV6-5	TGTGCCAGCAGTTACTCCACCGGGAGGTTAGCCGTCCTGACTTTC	CASSYSTGRLAVLTF
TRBJ2-1	NA	TRBD2	TRBV2	TGTGCCAGCAGTGAAAAAAGCGGGAGTCTCTCCTACAATGAGCAGTTCTTC	CASSEKSGSLSYNEQFF
TRBJ2-7	NA	TRBD1	TRBV4-1	TGCGCCAGCAGCCAGACAGGGGGCTACGAGCAGTACTTC	CASSQTGGYEQYF
TRBJ2-5	NA	NA	TRBV6-6	TGTGCCAGCAGTCCTCTGTCAGAGACCCAGTACTTC	CASSPLSETQYF
TRBJ1-2	NA	NA	TRBV15	TGTGCCACCAGCGCGAGCGCCGGGATAGTGTATGGCTACACCTTC	CATSASAGIVYGYTF
TRBJ1-6	NA	NA	TRBV2	TGTGCCAGCAGTAGGGAGACAAGGAATTCACCCCTCCACTTT	CASSRETRNSPLHF
TRBJ2-1	NA	NA	TRBV7-9	TGTGCCAGCAGCTTAAATCTTGCCGAGAACAATGAGCAGTTCTTC	CASSLNLAENNEQFF
TRBJ1-4	NA	TRBD1	TRBV18	TGTGCCAGCTCACCACCGGGGACAGTAAGGGGTGAAAAACTGTTTTTT	CASSPPGTVRGEKLFF
TRBJ1-1	NA	TRBD1	TRBV7-9	TGTGCCAGCAGCTTACGGACAGGGGTGAACACTGAAGCTTTCTTT	CASSLRTGVNTEAFF
TRBJ2-7	NA	TRBD2	TRBV30	TGTGCCTGGAAGGGACTAGCGGGAGAGAGCTCCTACGAGCAGTACTTC	CAWKGLAGESSYEQYF
TRBJ1-4	once	NA	TRBV30	TGTGCCTGGAGTTCAGGGAGGGCAAATGAAAAACTGTTTTTT	CAWSSGRANEKLFF
TRBJ2-7	NA	TRBD2	TRBV19	TGTGCCAGTCGGACTAGCGGGGGGCCGGGAACCTACGAGCAGTACTTC	CASRTSGGPGTYEQYF
TRBJ1-1	NA	TRBD1	TRBV5-4	TGTGCCAGCAGCCGGGGACAGGCGATGAACACTGAAGCTTTCTTT	CASSRGQAMNTEAFF
TRBJ2-1	once	NA	TRBV7-3	TGTGCCAGCAGCTTATGGGGGGGCCGGGGGAATGAGCAGTTCTTC	CASSLWGGRGNEQFF
TRBJ2-3	NA	NA	TRBV18	TGTGCCAGCTCACCAGAGGGGGGGCGCGTAGATACGCAGTATTTT	CASSPEGGRVDTQYF
TRBJ2-7	NA	TRBD2	TRBV7-9	TGTTCCAGCAGCTCCAGCGGGAGGCCCACCTACGAGCAGTACTTC	CSSSSSGRPTYEQYF
TRBJ1-1	NA	TRBD1	TRBV6-5	TGTGCCAGCAGCCCCCAGGGGGCCATGAACACTGAAGCTTTCTTT	CASSPQGAMNTEAFF
TRBJ2-7	few	NA	TRBV6-6	TGTGCCAGCAGAACCGGGACACCTAACGAGCAGTACTTC	CASRTGTPNEQYF
TRBJ2-1	NA	TRBD1	TRBV5-1	TGCGCCAGCAGCTTGGAAAGGGACAGTTTTGTTTACAATGAGCAGTTCTTC	CASSLERDSFVYNEQFF
TRBJ2-5	NA	TRBD2	TRBV6-5	TGTGCCAGCAGTTACTCGAGCGGGGGGGAAGGAACCCAGTACTTC	CASSYSSGGEGTQYF
TRBJ2-5	NA	NA	TRBV5-4	TGTGCCAGCAGCTTGGAGGGGCAGGGGTTCGGAGAGACCCAGTACTTC	CASSLEGQGFGETQYF
TRBJ1-1	NA	NA	TRBV9	TGTGCCAGCAGCGTACTGTTGGGCACAAACACTGAAGCTTTCTTT	CASSVLLGTNTEAFF
TRBJ1-1	once	NA	TRBV27	TGTGCCAGCAGTTCCCTAAGGACTGGGACTGAAGCTTTCTTT	CASSSLRTGTEAFF
TRBJ2-7	NA	NA	TRBV5-1	TGCGCCAGCAGCTCATCCGGGTATGTCTACGAGCAGTACTTC	CASSSSGYVYEQYF
TRBJ2-2	NA	NA	TRBV9	TGTGCCAGCAGCGTAGTAAGCGGGCCCGGGGAGCTGTTTTTT	CASSVVSGPGELFF
TRBJ2-7	once	NA	TRBV19	TGTGCCAGTACTCCGGACCGCGCGGGGTCCTACGAGCAGTACTTC	CASTPDRAGSYEQYF
TRBJ1-1	NA	NA	TRBV6-5	TGTGCCAGCAGCACGACACGGAACACTGAAGCTTTCTTT	CASSTTRNTEAFF
TRBJ2-2	NA	TRBD2	TRBV29-1	TGCAGCGTCCTAGCGGGATCGGGCGGGGAGCTGTTTTTT	CSVLAGSGGELFF
TRBJ2-7	NA	NA	TRBV7-9	TGTGCCAGCAGCTTAGTGGCGGTCTCCTACGAGCAGTACTTC	CASSLVAVSYEQYF
TRBJ2-1	once	NA	TRBV21-1	TGTGCCAGCAGCAAAGATCTAAAACTAGCGCACAACAATGAGCAGTTCTTC	CASSKDLKLAHNNEQFF
TRBJ2-2	NA	NA	TRBV5-1	TGCGCCAGCAGCTTGGGCGGAGAGAGGACCGGGGAGCTGTTTTTT	CASSLGGERTGELFF
TRBJ1-1	NA	NA	TRBV27	TGTGCCAGGAGTGAAGCTTTCTTT	CARSEAFF
TRBJ1-3	NA	TRBD1	TRBV2	TGTGCCAGCAGTGCCGACAGGGGGCTAGGAAACACCATATATTTT	CASSADRGLGNTIYF
TRBJ2-3	few	TRBD2	TRBV18	TGTGCCAGCTCACCACTAGCGGGGGGCACAGATACGCAGTATTTT	CASSPLAGGTDTQYF
TRBJ1-4	NA	NA	TRBV7-9	TGTGCCAGCAGCTTCGGACAGCCAACTAATGAAAAACTGTTTTTT	CASSFGQPTNEKLFF
TRBJ2-5	NA	NA	TRBV29-1	TGCAGCGTTGGGCCCCAAGAGACCCAGTACTTC	CSVGPQETQYF
TRBJ2-1	NA	NA	TRBV7-2	TGTGCCAGCACTTCTAGCTATGAGCAGTTCTTC	CASTSSYEQFF
TRBJ1-1	once	NA	TRBV6-6	TGTGCCAGCAGCCCACGAGGGGGAAGCACTGAAGCTTTCTTT	CASSPRGGSTEAFF